This entry lists 15 T cell receptor beta chains sequenced from one sample in a study of blood T cells in healthy people across ages. A second PCR of about 7 to 12 cycles used a sample-barcoded 5' primer and a J-beta primer mix. Using its own MiXCR run on the 5' RACE reads, TCRdb lists one record per CDR3 protein. Among about 650,000 distinct CDR3 sequences listed, about 30% were seen once. What was sequenced was blood. Receptor source: a woman aged 80 or older in good health.

This clonotype was observed many times. The V call is TRBV4-2, the J call TRBJ1-1; no reliable D call. The V gene lost 0 bases and the J gene lost 4 bases, with 12 bases spanning the gap. The germline CDR1 and CDR2 sequences are LGHNA and YNFKEQ. This CDR3 is built from 15 residues. CDR3 protein: CASSQDPGVVTEAFF. The CDR3 region has the DNA TGTGCCAGCAGCCAAGATCCGGGTGTGGTCACTGAAGCTTTCTTT.

This clonotype showed up many times. The gene calls are TRBV7-2 and TRBJ1-1, with 9 positions matching TRBD1. The CDR3 totals 16 residues. V lost 5 bases and J lost 4; bases outside the gene matches: 11. Germline V CDR1 and CDR2: SGHTA, FQGNSA. The CDR3 sequence is CASSPVGTGYSTEAFF. CDR3 sequence (DNA): TGTGCCAGCAGCCCCGTCGGGACAGGGTATTCCACTGAAGCTTTCTTT. The variable domain in full, with the rest retrieved from reference TRBV7-2 and TRBJ1-1, is GAGVSQSPSNKVTEKGKDVELRCDPISGHTALYWYRQSLGQGLEFLIYFQGNSAPDKSGLPSDRFSAERTGGSVSTLTIQRTQQEDSAVYLCASSPVGTGYSTEAFFGQGTRLTVV.

A few counts support this clonotype. The V gene is TRBV20-1, the J gene TRBJ1-1; TRBD1 aligns across 7 bases. V shed 6 bases, J shed 14 bases, and the junction held 9 bases outside the gene matches. This CDR3 is 10 amino acids long. Per germline, CDR1 DFQATT and CDR2 SNEGSKA (reference sequence). CDR3 nucleotide sequence: TGCAGTGCCTCAGGGGGGTCTGCGTTCTTT. This gives the protein CSASGGSAFF.

This clonotype was counted a few times. This sequence joins TRBV6-5 and TRBJ2-2, with 8 bases lining up with TRBD1. V trimming: 5 bases; J trimming: 7 bases; junction bases outside the gene matches: 6. This CDR3 spans 14 amino acids. Germline CDR1 is MNHEY and CDR2 is SVGAGI. Here the CDR3 DNA reads TGTGCCAGCAGTGAGACAGGGGCGAGCGGGGAGCTGTTTTTT. It encodes CASSETGASGELFF.

The V call is TRBV7-9, the J call TRBJ2-6, with D uncertain. Germline CDR1 is SEHNR and CDR2 is FQNEAQ (reference sequence). CDR3 length: 15 amino acids. The V end was cut by 3 bases, the J end by 0 bases, with 6 bases between. CDR3 in DNA: TGTGCCAGCAGCTTCTGGAGCTCTGGGGCCAACGTCCTGACTTTC. Its translation is CASSFWSSGANVLTF.

This clonotype occurred many times. The V and J genes are TRBV7-2 and TRBJ2-6; 7 nucleotides align to TRBD1. The junction had 3 bases not matched to a gene; V was cut back by 5 bases and J by 2 bases. Germline V lookup: CDR1 SGHTA, CDR2 FQGNSA. There are 15 residues in the CDR3. The CDR3 loop reads CASSQTGTGANVLTF. CDR3 nucleotides: TGTGCCAGCAGCCAGACAGGGACTGGGGCCAACGTCCTGACTTTC.

This clonotype showed up many times. CDR3 bases: TGTGCCAGCAGACCGGGGACTTCGGGGAGGGAGACCCAGTACTTC. It yields the protein CASRPGTSGRETQYF. The V gene is TRBV7-9, the J gene TRBJ2-5; tentatively, D is TRBD2 (6 bases). V was shortened by 6 bases and J by 5 bases, with 19 bases between the two germline ends. This CDR3 region has 15 residues. Germline CDR1 reads SEHNR; CDR2 reads FQNEAQ (reference sequence).

Notes on this clonotype: A much larger clone lies one base from this, so it may be a read error. The chain has TRBV20-1 and TRBJ2-1, with 8 nucleotides matching TRBD1. Looked up from germline, CDR1 is DFQATT and CDR2 is SNEGSKA (reference sequence). The CDR3 is 15 amino acids. Here the CDR3 reads CSAGGTGSAFNELFF. CDR3 sequence (DNA): TGCAGTGCCGGAGGGACAGGTTCGGCCTTCAATGAGCTGTTCTTC.

Details on this clonotype: A much larger clone sits a single nucleotide away, making a read error possible. J is TRBJ2-7 and V is TRBV7-3; 7 bases map to TRBD1. V was clipped by 1 base and J by 1 base; unmatched bases: 4. CDR1 and CDR2 (germline): SGHTA, FQGTGA. The CDR3 is 15 amino acids. The CDR3 protein is CASSLKGTESYEQYF. The DNA of the CDR3 is TGTGCCAGCAGCTTAAAGGGGACAGAGTCCTACGAGCAGTACTTC. Filled out from reference TRBV7-3 and TRBJ2-7, the complete variable domain reads GAGVSQTPSNKVTEKGKYVELRCDPISGHTALYWYRQSLGQGPEFLIYFQGTGAADDSGLPNDRFFAVRPEGSVSTLKIQRTERGDSAVYLCASSLKGTESYEQYFGPGTRLTVT.

The rearrangement uses TRBV20-1 and TRBJ1-2; no definite D call. With 1 base removed from V and 4 bases from J, the gap between germline ends came to 25 bases. Germline V gives CDR1 DFQATT, CDR2 SNEGSKA (reference sequence). The CDR3 loop spans 18 amino acids. Here the CDR3 reads CSARVATPSGGFGYGYTF. Written as DNA, the CDR3 is TGCAGTGCTAGAGTAGCAACCCCGTCCGGAGGCTTTGGCTATGGCTACACCTTC.

The chain carries TRBV19 and TRBJ1-2; D unresolved. Between the trimmed V and J ends, which lost 5 bases and 1 base, there was a span of 14 bases. CDR3 size: 15 residues. Germline V CDR1 and CDR2: LNHDA, SQIVND (reference sequence). The CDR3 bases are TGTGCCAGTAGTGGGCCCAACATGATTAACTATGGCTACACCTTC. This gives the protein CASSGPNMINYGYTF.

The chain combines TRBV20-1 with TRBJ2-7; D is possibly TRBD1 or TRBD2 (5 bases each). The DNA end favors TRBJ2-5, so the J call may be wrong. The CDR3 extends over 15 amino acids. CDR1 is DFQATT, CDR2 SNEGSKA, per germline (reference sequence). The CDR3 sequence: CSAAPGAGLGETQYF. Written as DNA, the CDR3 is TGCAGTGCTGCACCCGGGGCAGGTCTTGGGGAGACCCAGTACTTC.

This clonotype was seen repeatedly, ten times or more. This sequence joins TRBV5-1 and TRBJ2-3, with D uncertain. The length of the CDR3 is 13 residues. The V gene lost 4 bases and the J gene lost 2 bases, with 8 bases spanning the gap. Per the germline V gene, CDR1 is SGHRS and CDR2 is YFSETQ. The CDR3 loop is CASSTSPTDTQYF. The CDR3 bases are TGCGCCAGCAGCACTTCCCCCACAGATACGCAGTATTTT.

The genes are TRBV6-2 or TRBV6-3 and TRBJ1-2; no clear D gene. Germline V CDR1 and CDR2: MNHEY, SVGEGT. This CDR3 comprises 14 residues. Trimming took 5 bases from V and 6 from J, leaving 16 bases between them. The CDR3 is CASSISRIRDGYTF. The CDR3 DNA follows: TGTGCCAGCAGTATATCAAGGATTAGGGATGGCTACACCTTC.

This rearrangement joins TRBV27 to TRBJ2-1; 9 bases are shared with TRBD2. The CDR3 consists of 16 residues. Trimming took 3 bases from V and 4 from J; bases not matched to a gene: 7. From germline, CDR1 is MNHEY and CDR2 SMNVEV (reference sequence). The CDR3 DNA reads as TGTGCCAGCAGTTTGGTTAGCGGGAGTGGTTACAATGAGCAGTTCTTC. This sequence encodes CASSLVSGSGYNEQFF.